These 24 T cell receptor beta chains came from one sample sequenced in a study of beta chain features in type 1 diabetes. These receptors have no known antigen. Expressed TCRB transcripts got sequenced, as all isolated RNA was reverse transcribed. This table comes from immunoSEQ multiplex PCR, and its TCRdb copy is limited to in-frame clones, with some not included. This sample has more than 250,000 clones; 24% occur once, and the top ten carry 0.012%. Study-wide results and caveats: Within each of all four CD4+ subsets, Type 1 diabetes patients had TCRB CDR3s that were moderately but significantly shorter.

Material: naive CD4+ T cells from blood. The receptors originated from a woman in her 30s with type 1 diabetes.

The CDR3 bases are TGCGCCAGCAGCTTGGCAGGGACAGGAAAAGAGACCCAGTACTTC. It translates to CASSLAGTGKETQYF. The rearrangement links TRBV5-1 to TRBJ2-5, with TRBD1 matching 8 bases. V lost 0 bases and J lost 3; bases outside the gene matches: 4. Germline V gives CDR1 SGHRS, CDR2 YFSETQ. There are 15 residues in the CDR3.

V is TRBV4-2 and J is TRBJ1-5; 8 nucleotides line up with TRBD1. CDR1 is LGHNA, CDR2 YNFKEQ, per germline. V lost 4 bases to trimming and J lost 4 bases; unmatched junction nucleotides: 6. The CDR3 runs to 15 residues. The CDR3 DNA sequence: TGTGCCAGCAGCCGCGGACAGGGTGAGAATCAGCCCCAGCATTTT. Translating it yields CASSRGQGENQPQHF.

In this sample, this clone turned up a few times. The chain uses TRBV28 and TRBJ1-1; 10 bases agree with TRBD1. CDR1 is MDHEN and CDR2 is SYDVKM in the germline V gene. With 6 bases clipped from V and 4 bases from J, the junction kept 11 bases outside the gene matches. The CDR3 is made up of 16 amino acids. The CDR3 bases are TGTGCCAGCAGCCCGAACAAGGGGACAGGGGTCACTGAAGCTTTCTTT. Its translation: CASSPNKGTGVTEAFF.

The chain carries TRBV11-2 and TRBJ2-5, with 10 bases identical to TRBD2. The germline V gene has CDR1 SGHAT and CDR2 FQNNGV. The CDR3 spans 14 residues. The V and J ends lost 1 base and 4 bases, in that order; junction bases with no gene match: 0. The CDR3 region is CASSLGTSGETQYF. The CDR3 DNA is TGTGCCAGCAGCTTAGGGACTAGCGGAGAGACCCAGTACTTC.

This clone came up a few times. The V and J genes are TRBV28 and TRBJ1-5; weak D call: TRBD1 (6 bases). Germline values: CDR1 MDHEN, CDR2 SYDVKM. Trimming stripped 4 bases from V and 3 bases from J, with 13 bases between. The CDR3 contains 15 residues. CDR3 nucleotide sequence: TGTGCCAGCAGTTCTCCCGGACAGTACAATCAGCCCCAGCATTTT. It is translated as CASSSPGQYNQPQHF.

The gene calls are TRBV5-1 and TRBJ1-2; D remains ambiguous. V dropped 4 bases and J dropped 7 bases, with 5 bases sitting between them. Germline assignment: CDR1 SGHRS and CDR2 YFSETQ. This CDR3 region has 10 residues. The CDR3 sequence is CASSGGGYTF. In DNA, the CDR3 is TGCGCCAGCAGCGGAGGTGGCTACACCTTC.

The chain's CDR3 is CASSLGDRLYEQYF. In nucleotides, the CDR3 is TGTGCCAGCAGTTTGGGGGACAGGCTCTACGAGCAGTACTTC. V is TRBV28 and J is TRBJ2-7; 8 bases are a match to TRBD1. Germline lookup yields CDR1 MDHEN and CDR2 SYDVKM. V lost 3 bases, J lost 3 bases, and 4 bases stayed unmatched. The CDR3 spans 14 residues. The full variable domain, completed using reference TRBV28 and TRBJ2-7, is DVKVTQSSRYLVKRTGEKVFLECVQDMDHENMFWYRQDPGLGLRLIYFSYDVKMKEKGDIPEGYSVSREKKERFSLILESASTNQTSMYLCASSLGDRLYEQYFGPGTRLTVT.

This clone was observed a handful of times. The CDR3 loop is CASSLPGQYNEQFF. Written as DNA, the CDR3 is TGTGCCAGCAGCTTGCCGGGACAGTACAATGAGCAGTTCTTC. The chain combines TRBV7-2 with TRBJ2-1; TRBD1 matches at 7 bases. Germline lookup yields CDR1 SGHTA and CDR2 FQGNSA. Germline trimming cut 3 bases from V and 4 bases from J; bases unmatched to any gene: 3. The CDR3 totals 14 residues.

This clone occurred a few times. This chain connects TRBV29-1 to TRBJ1-3; 10 positions match TRBD1. The CDR3 is 12 amino acids. Germline CDR1 SQVTM, CDR2 ANQGSEA. V shed 6 bases and J 7 bases; nucleotides not matched to a gene: 3. Here the CDR3 reads CSVRQGANTIYF. For the CDR3, the DNA is TGCAGCGTACGACAGGGGGCCAACACCATATATTTT.

This clone was observed a handful of times. The chain links TRBV30 to TRBJ1-2, with TRBD1 matching 8 bases. This CDR3 spans 13 amino acids. Germline V gene sequence: CDR1 GTSNPN, CDR2 SVGIG (reference sequence). V lost 2 bases and J lost 7; bases outside the gene matches: 6. The CDR3 DNA reads as TGTGCCTGGAGTCGGGGCAGGGGGCTTGGCTACACCTTC. Translating gives CAWSRGRGLGYTF.

The chain combines TRBV2 with TRBJ2-7, with D possibly being TRBD2 (6 bases). The ends were cut back, 7 bases at V and 6 bases at J, with 22 bases in the middle. The CDR3 runs to 15 residues. Germline CDR1 and CDR2: SNHLY and FYNNEI. This chain's CDR3 is CASTDPFTEGFEQYF. CDR3 sequence (DNA): TGTGCCAGCACCGACCCTTTCACGGAGGGTTTCGAGCAGTACTTC.

This clone was seen repeatedly, ten times or more. V is TRBV23-1 and J is TRBJ2-4; D uncertain. TRBV23-1 is annotated as an ORF whose role is uncertain. The CDR3 extends over 16 amino acids. The V and J ends lost 2 bases and 6 bases respectively, with 17 bases between them. The CDR3 here is CASSQPSDGDSNIQYF. In DNA, the CDR3 is TGCGCCAGCAGTCAACCTTCCGACGGCGACTCAAACATTCAGTACTTC.

The J gene is TRBJ2-7, the V gene TRBV18, with 10 bases aligning to TRBD2. The CDR3 runs to 14 residues. Germline assignment: CDR1 KGHSH and CDR2 LQKENI. Losses at the gene ends were 3 bases for V and 2 bases for J; bases not matched to a gene: 1. CDR3 sequence reads: CASSPSGRPYEQYF. CDR3 nucleotides: TGTGCCAGCTCACCTAGCGGGAGGCCCTACGAGCAGTACTTC.

This clone was detected once. The V and J genes are TRBV5-1 and TRBJ2-2; D possibly corresponds to TRBD1 (5 bases). The length of the CDR3 is 13 residues. V dropped 4 bases and J dropped 6 bases, with 10 bases sitting between them. In germline, CDR1 is SGHRS, CDR2 YFSETQ. As DNA, the CDR3 is TGCGCCAGCAGCCGACAGCTTCCCGGGGAGCTGTTTTTT. Protein sequence: CASSRQLPGELFF.

This clone was found a few times. The V call is TRBV15, the J call TRBJ2-1; 16 nucleotides line up with TRBD2. Germline CDR1 reads LNHNV; CDR2 reads YYDKDF (reference sequence). After removal of 5 bases from V and 9 bases from J, the junction contained 10 bases not matched to a gene. The CDR3 runs to 17 residues. The CDR3 reads CATSLKPGLAGGIEQFF. The CDR3 DNA reads as TGTGCCACCAGCTTGAAACCGGGACTAGCGGGAGGGATTGAGCAGTTCTTC. Supplemented by reference TRBV15 and TRBJ2-1, the full variable domain reads DAMVIQNPRYQVTQFGKPVTLSCSQTLNHNVMYWYQQKSSQAPKLLFHYYDKDFNNEADTPDNFQSRRPNTSFCFLDIRSPGLGDTAMYLCATSLKPGLAGGIEQFFGPGTRLTVL.

V and J are TRBV10-3 and TRBJ2-1; 10 bases align to TRBD1. In germline, CDR1 is ENHRY, CDR2 SYGVKD. Trimming at V came to 2 bases and at J to 4 bases, leaving 5 bases not matched to a gene. This CDR3 contains 16 residues. The chain's CDR3 is CAISEPDRGPYNEQFF. In DNA form, the CDR3 reads TGTGCCATCAGTGAGCCAGACAGGGGGCCATACAATGAGCAGTTCTTC.

This clone appeared a few times. Other nucleotide sequences from this sample produce the same CDR3. The chain recombines TRBV5-4 with TRBJ2-3; D may be TRBD2 (6 bases). CDR3 size: 15 residues. V was shortened by 0 bases and J by 0 bases, with 8 bases between the two germline ends. Germline lookup yields CDR1 SGHNT and CDR2 YYREEE (reference sequence). The CDR3 sequence: CASSLGGTSTDTQYF. The CDR3 DNA follows: TGTGCCAGCAGCTTGGGAGGGACTAGCACAGATACGCAGTATTTT.

The chain joins TRBV29-1 to TRBJ1-5; weak D call: TRBD1 (6 bases). Germline-derived CDR1 and CDR2 are SQVTM and ANQGSEA. V lost 4 bases and J 4 bases, leaving 14 bases between the germline ends. CDR3 size: 14 residues. CDR3 amino acids: CSVGGGPQNQPQHF. The CDR3 nucleotides read TGCAGCGTTGGAGGGGGACCCCAAAATCAGCCCCAGCATTTT.

This clone was seen a handful of times. The rearrangement links TRBV28 to TRBJ1-1; TRBD1 matches 7 bases. Germline V gives CDR1 MDHEN, CDR2 SYDVKM. Trimming cost V 3 bases and J 1 base; bases outside gene matches: 5. The CDR3 spans 15 residues. DNA for the CDR3: TGTGCCAGCAGTTTCAGAGGGGGCGGGAACACTGAAGCTTTCTTT. This sequence encodes CASSFRGGGNTEAFF.

This sequence joins TRBV30 and TRBJ1-2; 9 bases agree with TRBD1. In germline, CDR1 is GTSNPN, CDR2 SVGIG (reference sequence). J was trimmed by 7 bases and V by 1 base; bases with no gene match: 4. The CDR3 sequence is 13 residues long. DNA for the CDR3: TGTGCCTGGAGTGCCCCGGACAGGGGTGGCTACACCTTC. Translation: CAWSAPDRGGYTF.

This clone has a handful of counts. This chain connects TRBV18 to TRBJ2-1, with 7 bases lining up with TRBD2. With 2 bases clipped from V and 7 bases from J, the junction kept 5 bases outside the gene matches. Germline CDR1 is KGHSH and CDR2 is LQKENI. This CDR3 contains 14 residues. The CDR3 loop is CASSPLGTTNEQFF. The CDR3 coding sequence is TGTGCCAGCTCACCATTGGGGACTACGAATGAGCAGTTCTTC.

The chain links TRBV19 to TRBJ2-1; no clear D gene. From germline, CDR1 is LNHDA and CDR2 SQIVND (reference sequence). The CDR3 is made up of 14 amino acids. V lost 1 base, J lost 3 bases, and 7 bases lay in between. This CDR3 is CASSIGPSYNEQFF. The CDR3 DNA follows: TGTGCCAGTAGTATAGGCCCGAGCTACAATGAGCAGTTCTTC.

This clone was seen a few times. The genes are TRBV5-1 and TRBJ1-2; perhaps TRBD1 as D (6 bases). The CDR3 loop spans 13 amino acids. In germline, CDR1 is SGHRS, CDR2 YFSETQ. The V end was cut by 2 bases, the J end by 10 bases, with 15 bases between. CDR3 amino acids: CASSFEVGGDYTF. The CDR3 nucleotides read TGCGCCAGCAGCTTCGAGGTAGGGGGTGACTACACCTTC.

There are a few counts of this clone. V is TRBV4-1 and J is TRBJ2-6; D gene uncertain. This CDR3 region has 15 residues. Germline CDR1 reads MGHRA; CDR2 reads YSYEKL. V shed 1 base and J shed 1 base, with 5 bases lying between them. CDR3 DNA: TGCGCCAGCAGCCAAGTATTGTCTGGGGCCAACGTCCTGACTTTC. Residues: CASSQVLSGANVLTF.